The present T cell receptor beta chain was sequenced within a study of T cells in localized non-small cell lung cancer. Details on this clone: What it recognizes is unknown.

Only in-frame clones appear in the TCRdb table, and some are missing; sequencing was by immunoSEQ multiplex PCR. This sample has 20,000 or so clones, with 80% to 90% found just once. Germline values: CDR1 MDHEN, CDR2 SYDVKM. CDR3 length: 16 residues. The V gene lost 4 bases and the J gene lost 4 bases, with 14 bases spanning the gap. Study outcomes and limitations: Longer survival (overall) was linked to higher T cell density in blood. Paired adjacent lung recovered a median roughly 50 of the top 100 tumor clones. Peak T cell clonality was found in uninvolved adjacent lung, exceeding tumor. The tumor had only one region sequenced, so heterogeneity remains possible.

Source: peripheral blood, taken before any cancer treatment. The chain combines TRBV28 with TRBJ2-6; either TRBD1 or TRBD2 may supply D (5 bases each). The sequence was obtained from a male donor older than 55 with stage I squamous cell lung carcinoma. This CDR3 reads CASSSGTPAGANVLTF. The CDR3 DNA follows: TGTGCCAGCAGTTCCGGGACCCCCGCCGGGGCCAACGTCCTGACTTTC.